A selection of T cell receptor beta chains follows, all from one sample in a study of T cell responses to AZD1222 COVID-19 vaccine. Sequencing was performed with immunoSEQ multiplex PCR; in TCRdb, only in-frame clones are kept and a portion is missing. The sample yields around 140,000 clones, about 90% seen once. Here the sequenced sample was peripheral blood, taken 28 days after the second dose of the MenACWY control vaccine. These receptors were collected from an adult who received the MenACWY meningococcal vaccine as a control. CDR3s include the opening cysteine and the closing phenylalanine or tryptophan. The D gene is left open where the match is weak. Clone size is shown for a subset of rows, as once, few, many or a class of expanded clone.

abundance	d_gene	v_gene	j_gene	CDR3aa	CDR3nt
.	TRBD1	TRBV6-5	TRBJ1-1	CASARQGFGTEAFF	TGTGCCAGCGCAAGACAGGGATTTGGCACTGAAGCTTTCTTT
.	TRBD2	TRBV7-2	TRBJ2-7	CASSLGLAGIAYEQYF	TGTGCCAGCAGCTTAGGACTAGCGGGTATCGCCTACGAGCAGTACTTC
once	TRBD2	TRBV14	TRBJ2-3	CASSHRLAGPYF	TGTGCCAGCAGCCATCGGCTAGCGGGGCCTTATTTT
.	.	TRBV28	TRBJ1-3	CASSLGGSAGNTIYF	TGTGCCAGCAGCTTGGGGGGCTCGGCTGGAAACACCATATATTTT
.	.	TRBV2	TRBJ1-3	CASSLGGSSGNTIYF	TGTGCCAGCAGTTTGGGAGGGTCCTCTGGAAACACCATATATTTT
.	.	TRBV7-2	TRBJ2-2	CASSSLSGAGELFF	TGTGCCAGCAGCTCCCTTAGCGGAGCCGGGGAGCTGTTTTTT
few	TRBD1	TRBV30	TRBJ2-7	CATDRGRPYEQYF	TGTGCCACGGACAGGGGGCGCCCTTACGAGCAGTACTTC
.	.	TRBV24-1	TRBJ2-1	CATSGDTRRTSYNEQFF	TGTGCCACCAGTGGGGACACTCGACGGACTAGCTACAATGAGCAGTTCTTC
.	TRBD1	TRBV28	TRBJ1-5	CASSLPGQGNQPQHF	TGTGCCAGCAGTCTCCCAGGACAGGGCAATCAGCCCCAGCATTTT
.	TRBD1	TRBV28	TRBJ2-5	CASSRSDRFIKTQYF	TGTGCCAGCAGTAGGTCGGACAGGTTCATAAAGACCCAGTACTTC
.	.	TRBV7-2	TRBJ1-2	CASSFGRRYGYTF	TGTGCCAGCAGCTTCGGGAGACGCTATGGCTACACCTTC
.	.	TRBV7-2	TRBJ1-6	CASSRRGSDSPLHF	TGTGCCAGCAGTCGCAGGGGCTCAGATTCACCCCTCCACTTT
.	.	TRBV30	TRBJ2-7	CAWSRGSYEQYF	TGTGCCTGGAGCCGGGGGTCCTACGAGCAGTACTTC
.	TRBD2	TRBV11-3	TRBJ2-1	CTSSLDGTSGGIYNEQFF	TGTACCAGCAGCTTAGATGGGACTAGCGGGGGAATCTACAATGAGCAGTTCTTC
.	.	TRBV9	TRBJ2-7	CASSRIGNSYEQYF	TGTGCCAGCAGCAGAATAGGAAACTCCTACGAGCAGTACTTC
once	.	TRBV11-2	TRBJ1-4	CASSLFEKLFF	TGTGCCAGCAGCTTATTTGAAAAACTGTTTTTT